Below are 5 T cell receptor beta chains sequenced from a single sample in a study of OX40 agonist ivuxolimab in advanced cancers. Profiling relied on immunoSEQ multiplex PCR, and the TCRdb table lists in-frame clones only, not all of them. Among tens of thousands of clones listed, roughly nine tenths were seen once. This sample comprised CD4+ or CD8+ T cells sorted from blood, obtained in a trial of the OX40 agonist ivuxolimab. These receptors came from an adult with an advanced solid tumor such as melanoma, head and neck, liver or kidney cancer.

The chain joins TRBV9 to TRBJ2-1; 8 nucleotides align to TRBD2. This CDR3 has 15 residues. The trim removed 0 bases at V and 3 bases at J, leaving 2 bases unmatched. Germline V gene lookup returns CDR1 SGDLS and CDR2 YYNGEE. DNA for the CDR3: TGTGCCAGCAGCGTAGATCTAGCGGGCTACAATGAGCAGTTCTTC. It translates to CASSVDLAGYNEQFF.

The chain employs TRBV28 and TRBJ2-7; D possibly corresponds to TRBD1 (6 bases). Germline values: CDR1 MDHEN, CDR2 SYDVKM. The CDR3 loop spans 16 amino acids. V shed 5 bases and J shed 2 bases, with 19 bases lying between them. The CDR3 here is CASSPLLDSQAYEQYF. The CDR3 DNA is TGTGCCAGCAGTCCTTTGCTGGACAGTCAAGCCTACGAGCAGTACTTC. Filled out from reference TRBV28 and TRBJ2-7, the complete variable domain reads DVKVTQSSRYLVKRTGEKVFLECVQDMDHENMFWYRQDPGLGLRLIYFSYDVKMKEKGDIPEGYSVSREKKERFSLILESASTNQTSMYLCASSPLLDSQAYEQYFGPGTRLTVT.

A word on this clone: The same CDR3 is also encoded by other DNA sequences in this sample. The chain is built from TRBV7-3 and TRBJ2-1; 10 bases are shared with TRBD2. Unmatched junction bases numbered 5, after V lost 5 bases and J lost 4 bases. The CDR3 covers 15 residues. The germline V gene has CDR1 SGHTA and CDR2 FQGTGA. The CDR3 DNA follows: TGTGCCAGCAGCCCAGGGACTAGCGAGTACAATGAGCAGTTCTTC. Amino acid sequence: CASSPGTSEYNEQFF.

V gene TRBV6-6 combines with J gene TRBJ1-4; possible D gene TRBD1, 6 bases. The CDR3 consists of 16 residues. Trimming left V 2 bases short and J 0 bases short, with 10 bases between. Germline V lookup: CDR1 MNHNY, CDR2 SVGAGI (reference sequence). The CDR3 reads CASSYPAGATNEKLFF. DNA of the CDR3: TGTGCCAGCAGTTACCCTGCAGGGGCAACTAATGAAAAACTGTTTTTT.

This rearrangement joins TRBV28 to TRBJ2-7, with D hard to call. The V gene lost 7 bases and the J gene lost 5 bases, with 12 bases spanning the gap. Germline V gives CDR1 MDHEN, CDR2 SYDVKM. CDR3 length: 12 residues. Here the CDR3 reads CASTLIGHEQYF. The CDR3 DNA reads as TGTGCCAGCACCTTGATCGGTCACGAGCAGTACTTC.